Each of the 13 T cell receptor beta chains below was sequenced from the same sample in a study of T cell repertoires in cytomegalovirus infection. TCRdb itself ran the reads through MiXCR, one entry per CDR3 protein. The sample holds almost 550,000 distinct CDR3 sequences; about 15% are singletons and the top ten take roughly a quarter. Source material: CD8+ T cells from PBMCs. The receptors here all came from a human donor in good health (CMV status not recorded). Some clones in this sample may be carry-over from other donors' samples.

This clonotype has just a few counts. J is TRBJ2-3 and V is TRBV29-1; no clear D. The CDR3 is 13 residues long. V shed 6 bases and J shed 2 bases, with 12 bases lying between them. CDR1 and CDR2 (germline): SQVTM, ANQGSEA. The CDR3 sequence: CSVRPRSTDTQYF. Here the CDR3 DNA reads TGCAGCGTCCGCCCGCGATCCACAGATACGCAGTATTTT.

The chain uses TRBV7-3 and TRBJ2-5, with D tentatively TRBD1 (7 bases). Germline CDR1 SGHTA, CDR2 FQGTGA. The CDR3 loop spans 13 amino acids. V shed 4 bases and J shed 7 bases, with 13 bases lying between them. The CDR3 DNA sequence: TGTGCCAGCAGCTCCAACCAGGGGGGGACCCAGTACTTC. Protein product: CASSSNQGGTQYF.

In DNA, the CDR3 is TGTGCCAGCAGTGGAAGAGGGTACATGAACACTGAAGCTTTCTTT. It translates to CASSGRGYMNTEAFF. V gene TRBV6-1 combines with J gene TRBJ1-1; D call uncertain. The V and J ends lost 4 bases and 0 bases respectively, with 12 bases between them. Per germline, CDR1 MNHNS and CDR2 SASEGT. This CDR3 contains 15 residues.

The chain combines TRBV20-1 with TRBJ2-3, with 11 bases matching TRBD2. V trimming: 0 bases; J trimming: 5 bases; junction bases outside the gene matches: 7. The CDR3 covers 16 residues. The germline V gene encodes CDR1 DFQATT and CDR2 SNEGSKA (reference sequence). The CDR3 nucleotides read TGCAGTGCTAGAGATCCGACTAGCGGGGAGGAAGATACGCAGTATTTT. It yields the protein CSARDPTSGEEDTQYF.

The chain has TRBV28 and TRBJ1-5; D gene uncertain. V gave up 7 bases and J gave up 4 bases, with 17 bases separating them. The CDR3 extends over 15 amino acids. Germline V gene sequence: CDR1 MDHEN, CDR2 SYDVKM. The CDR3 nucleotides read TGTGCCAGCAACCCTAAATGGGGATTTAATCAGCCCCAGCATTTT. Protein sequence: CASNPKWGFNQPQHF.

This clonotype has ten or more counts. This rearrangement joins TRBV7-2 to TRBJ2-7; D tentatively reads TRBD1 or TRBD2 (5 bases each). The CDR3 is 13 residues long. Germline V gives CDR1 SGHTA, CDR2 FQGNSA. Trimming removed 3 bases at V and 2 bases at J, with 8 bases between. CDR3 amino acids: CASSFGATYEQYF. The CDR3 DNA reads TGTGCCAGCAGCTTCGGGGCAACCTACGAGCAGTACTTC.

This clonotype was seen only a few times. The chain joins TRBV20-1 to TRBJ2-5; D call uncertain. The germline V gene has CDR1 DFQATT and CDR2 SNEGSKA (reference sequence). V was pared by 3 bases and J by 5 bases, with 13 bases between. The CDR3 spans 13 residues. CDR3 loop: CSARDSRKETQYF. The CDR3 DNA reads as TGCAGTGCTAGGGATTCCCGTAAGGAGACCCAGTACTTC.

This clonotype was recorded a few times. The chain couples TRBV27 to TRBJ1-1; tentative D call: TRBD1 (6 bases). The CDR3 runs to 13 residues. The V and J ends lost 5 bases and 4 bases respectively, with 11 bases between them. Germline V gene lookup returns CDR1 MNHEY and CDR2 SMNVEV (reference sequence). CDR3 loop: CASSITGSTEAFF. The CDR3 nucleotides are TGTGCCAGCAGTATTACAGGGAGCACTGAAGCTTTCTTT.

The CDR3 DNA sequence: TGTGCCAGCAGCTTAGCCAGGGCGACAGGGTTCTCTGGAAACACCATATATTTT. This codes for CASSLARATGFSGNTIYF. This chain links TRBV7-9 with TRBJ1-3; 7 bases match TRBD1. The CDR3 sequence is 18 residues long. CDR1 SEHNR and CDR2 FQNEAQ come from the germline V gene (reference sequence). The V gene end was trimmed by 0 bases and the J gene end by 0 bases; junction bases not matched to a gene: 8.

This clonotype was detected ten times or more. The chain combines TRBV12-3 or TRBV12-4 with TRBJ2-2, with unresolved D. CDR3 length equals 15 residues. Trimming removed 2 bases from V and 5 bases from J, with 12 bases in between. Here the CDR3 DNA reads TGTGCCAGCAGTTTAAGGGCAGATATTACCGGGGAGCTGTTTTTT. It specifies CASSLRADITGELFF.

Comments on this clonotype: It may be a read error: a sequence one base away is much more abundant. V is TRBV7-9 and J is TRBJ2-1, with TRBD1 identical over 9 bases. CDR3 length equals 14 residues. The germline V gene encodes CDR1 SEHNR and CDR2 FQNEAQ (reference sequence). V was clipped by 5 bases and J by 12 bases; unmatched bases: 11. The CDR3 nucleotides are TGTGCCAGCAGCGGGCGGACAGGGGAGGGTGTGCAGTTCTTC. This sequence encodes CASSGRTGEGVQFF.

This chain uses TRBV27 with TRBJ1-5; perhaps TRBD1 as D (5 bases). The length of the CDR3 is 15 residues. V gave up 5 bases and J gave up 4 bases, with 15 bases separating them. CDR1 is MNHEY and CDR2 is SMNVEV in the germline V gene (reference sequence). In nucleotides, the CDR3 is TGTGCCAGCAGTATTAGGGGTCTCGTGAATCAGCCCCAGCATTTT. It specifies CASSIRGLVNQPQHF.

This clonotype was counted ten times or more. This chain uses TRBV7-3 with TRBJ2-7, with 10 bases aligning to TRBD2. Germline loops: CDR1 SGHTA, CDR2 FQGTGA. This CDR3 spans 15 amino acids. Unmatched junction bases numbered 5, after V lost 2 bases and J lost 4 bases. CDR3 sequence: CASSLLAGEQYEQYF. In DNA, the CDR3 is TGTGCCAGCAGCTTACTAGCGGGAGAGCAATACGAGCAGTACTTC.